The rows below give T cell receptor beta chains drawn from one sample of a study of blood T cell repertoires in COVID-19. Clones were read by immunoSEQ multiplex PCR, and TCRdb kept only the in-frame ones, dropping some. This sample has some 140,000 clones, with over 60% found just once. The sample consisted of peripheral blood. All receptors derive from a man older than 75 with acute or convalescent COVID-19. Each CDR3 is given with its conserved first and last residue. A D gene is named only where the DNA matches it firmly. Rows may omit the clone size; those that give it use once, few, many or a size class.

15,-,-,TRBJ1-2,TRBV7-2,CASTDRRGEMDGYTF,TGTGCCAGCACCGACAGGCGAGGGGAGATGGATGGCTACACCTTC
14,-,-,TRBJ1-2,TRBV6-2/TRBV6-3,CASSSQFARGGYTF,TGTGCCAGCAGTTCGCAGTTCGCCAGGGGTGGCTACACCTTC
15,TRBD1,-,TRBJ1-5,TRBV5-5,CASTRTGEKSQPQHF,TGTGCCAGCACCCGGACAGGGGAAAAGAGTCAGCCCCAGCATTTT
14,TRBD1,-,TRBJ1-5,TRBV6-5,CASTPTGGNQPQHF,TGTGCCAGCACCCCGACAGGGGGTAACCAGCCCCAGCATTTT
15,TRBD2,-,TRBJ2-2,TRBV2,CASTSGGIITGELFF,TGTGCCAGCACTAGCGGGGGGATCATTACCGGGGAGCTGTTTTTT
13,-,-,TRBJ2-4,TRBV28,CASSRYAKNIQYF,TGTGCCAGCAGCAGGTATGCCAAAAACATTCAGTACTTC
14,-,-,TRBJ2-4,TRBV27,CASSSAGVANIQYF,TGTGCCAGCAGTTCGGCGGGTGTAGCGAACATTCAGTACTTC
16,TRBD1,-,TRBJ2-1,TRBV19,CASSKRQGSGYNEQFF,TGTGCCAGTAGTAAACGACAGGGATCGGGATACAATGAGCAGTTCTTC
14,-,-,TRBJ2-5,TRBV2,CASRGARTAGAQYF,TGTGCCAGCAGGGGGGCTCGCACGGCGGGGGCCCAGTACTTC
13,TRBD1,-,TRBJ2-1,TRBV29-1,CSATGQGRHEQFF,TGCAGCGCAACCGGACAGGGGCGGCATGAGCAGTTCTTC
14,-,few,TRBJ1-2,TRBV11-2,CASSFRGGVDGYTF,TGTGCCAGCAGCTTCCGGGGCGGGGTTGATGGCTACACCTTC
16,TRBD1,-,TRBJ2-7,TRBV6-2/TRBV6-3,CASSYPMGQGSYEQYF,TGTGCCAGCAGTTACCCCATGGGACAGGGGTCCTACGAGCAGTACTTC
19,TRBD1,-,TRBJ2-6,TRBV6-1,CASSENWTGLSSGANVLTF,TGTGCCAGCAGTGAAAACTGGACAGGTCTCAGCTCTGGGGCCAACGTCCTGACTTTC
15,-,-,TRBJ2-7,TRBV5-4,CASSLAGVSSYEQYF,TGTGCCAGCAGCTTGGCAGGGGTGAGCTCCTACGAGCAGTACTTC
14,-,-,TRBJ1-4,TRBV7-9,CASSQGFTNEKLFF,TGTGCCAGCAGTCAGGGTTTTACTAATGAAAAACTGTTTTTT
13,-,-,TRBJ1-1,TRBV7-3,CASSLTRNTEAFF,TGTGCCAGCAGCTTAACCAGGAACACTGAAGCTTTCTTT
13,-,-,TRBJ2-1,TRBV4-1,CASSQVVGKEQFF,TGCGCCAGCAGCCAAGTCGTGGGCAAGGAGCAGTTCTTC
15,-,-,TRBJ1-5,TRBV28,CASSLVRSGNQPQHF,TGTGCCAGCAGTTTAGTGCGAAGCGGCAATCAGCCCCAGCATTTT
19,TRBD1,-,TRBJ2-2,TRBV28,CASSLKGLMGTGGTGELFF,TGTGCCAGCAGTTTAAAAGGTCTCATGGGGACAGGGGGTACCGGGGAGCTGTTTTTT
11,-,-,TRBJ1-2,TRBV3-1/TRBV3-2,CASSHEDGYTF,TGTGCCAGCAGCCATGAGGATGGCTACACCTTC